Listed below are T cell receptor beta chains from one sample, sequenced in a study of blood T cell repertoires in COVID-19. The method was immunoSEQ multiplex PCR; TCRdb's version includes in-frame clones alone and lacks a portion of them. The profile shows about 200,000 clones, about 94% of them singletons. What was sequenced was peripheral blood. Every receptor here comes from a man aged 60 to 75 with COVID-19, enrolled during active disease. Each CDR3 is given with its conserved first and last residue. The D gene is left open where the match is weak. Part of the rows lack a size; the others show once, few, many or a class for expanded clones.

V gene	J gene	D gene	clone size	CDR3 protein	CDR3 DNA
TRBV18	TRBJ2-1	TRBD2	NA	CASSPRASGGKYYNEQFF	TGTGCCAGCTCACCCAGAGCTAGCGGGGGGAAATATTACAATGAGCAGTTCTTC
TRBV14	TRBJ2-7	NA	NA	CASSLGVGEQYF	TGTGCCAGCAGCTTAGGGGTTGGCGAGCAGTACTTC
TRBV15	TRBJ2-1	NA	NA	CATSSDSANEQFF	TGTGCCACCAGCAGCGACTCTGCCAATGAGCAGTTCTTC
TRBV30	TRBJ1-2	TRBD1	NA	CAWDAGTAGGGYTF	TGTGCCTGGGACGCCGGGACAGCGGGAGGTGGCTACACCTTC
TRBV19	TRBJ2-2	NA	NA	CASSIARGPYGELFF	TGTGCCAGTAGTATAGCCCGGGGTCCGTACGGGGAGCTGTTTTTT
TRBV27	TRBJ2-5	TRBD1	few	CASSYLRTGRNQETQYF	TGTGCCAGCAGTTACCTCCGGACAGGGCGAAACCAAGAGACCCAGTACTTC
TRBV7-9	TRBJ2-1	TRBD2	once	CASSLGTSVSYNEQFF	TGTGCCAGCAGCTTGGGGACTAGCGTCTCCTACAATGAGCAGTTCTTC
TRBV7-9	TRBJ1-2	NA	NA	CASSLGDRTNYGYTF	TGTGCCAGCAGCTTAGGAGACAGAACTAACTATGGCTACACCTTC
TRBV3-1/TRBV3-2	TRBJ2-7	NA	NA	CASSQKPPGDIGEQYF	TGTGCCAGCAGCCAAAAACCGCCAGGGGATATAGGCGAGCAGTACTTC
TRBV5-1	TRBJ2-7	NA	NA	CASGFGSGAPEQYF	TGCGCCAGCGGGTTTGGCTCGGGAGCTCCCGAGCAGTACTTC
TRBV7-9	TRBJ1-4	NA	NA	CASSPGHANEKLFF	TGTGCCAGCAGTCCGGGACACGCTAATGAAAAACTGTTTTTT
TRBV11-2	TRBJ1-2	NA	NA	CASSQDRNYGYTF	TGTGCCAGCAGCCAAGACAGAAACTATGGCTACACCTTC
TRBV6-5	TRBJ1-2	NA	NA	CASSLGGTSYGYTF	TGTGCCAGCAGTCTGGGGGGGACATCATATGGCTACACCTTC
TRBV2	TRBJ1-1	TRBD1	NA	CASSVRSGGWDTEAFF	TGTGCCAGCAGTGTTCGGTCAGGGGGCTGGGATACTGAAGCTTTCTTT
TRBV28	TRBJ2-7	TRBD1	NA	CASSPWTGPPGEQYF	TGTGCCAGCAGCCCCTGGACAGGCCCGCCTGGCGAGCAGTACTTC
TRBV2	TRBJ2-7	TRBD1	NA	CASTPGQHYEQYF	TGTGCCAGCACCCCGGGACAGCACTACGAGCAGTACTTC
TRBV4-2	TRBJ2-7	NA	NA	CASSPGPGGPRGKNEQYF	TGTGCCAGCAGCCCCGGACCCGGAGGCCCCCGGGGTAAAAACGAGCAGTACTTC
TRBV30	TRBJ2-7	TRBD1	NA	CAWSVQQGPYEQYF	TGTGCCTGGAGTGTACAACAGGGGCCCTACGAGCAGTACTTC
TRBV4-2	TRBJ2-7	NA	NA	CASSPTATSSYEQYF	TGTGCCAGCAGTCCGACTGCCACAAGCTCCTACGAGCAGTACTTC
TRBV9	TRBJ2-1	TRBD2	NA	CASSVTGGLNEQFF	TGTGCCAGCAGCGTTACGGGAGGGCTCAATGAGCAGTTCTTC
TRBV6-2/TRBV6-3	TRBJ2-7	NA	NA	CASSYGGNSYEQYF	TGTGCCAGCAGTTACGGGGGGAATAGCTACGAGCAGTACTTC
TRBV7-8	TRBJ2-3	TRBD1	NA	CASSPPTGTGLDTQYF	TGTGCCAGCAGCCCCCCAACCGGGACAGGGCTGGATACGCAGTATTTT
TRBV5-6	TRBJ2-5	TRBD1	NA	CASSVTLNRGQETQYF	TGTGCCAGCAGCGTTACCCTAAACAGGGGCCAAGAGACCCAGTACTTC
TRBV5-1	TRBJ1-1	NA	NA	CASSLGAVTPEAFF	TGCGCCAGCAGCTTGGGTGCGGTGACTCCCGAAGCTTTCTTT
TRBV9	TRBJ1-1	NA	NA	CASSVVPTGLLNTEAFF	TGTGCCAGCAGCGTAGTCCCCACAGGACTATTGAACACTGAAGCTTTCTTT
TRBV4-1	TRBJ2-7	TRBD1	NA	CASSPTVTGILSNSYEQYF	TGCGCCAGCAGCCCAACAGTGACAGGGATCTTGTCTAACTCCTACGAGCAGTACTTC
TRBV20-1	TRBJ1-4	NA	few	CSASLGAGEKLFF	TGCAGTGCTAGTCTGGGGGCCGGTGAAAAACTGTTTTTT
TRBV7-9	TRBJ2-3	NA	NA	CASSLLSDTQYF	TGTGCCAGCAGCTTACTATCAGATACGCAGTATTTT
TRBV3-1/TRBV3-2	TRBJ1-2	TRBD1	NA	CASSQGQGPNYGYTF	TGTGCCAGCAGCCAAGGACAGGGCCCCAACTATGGCTACACCTTC
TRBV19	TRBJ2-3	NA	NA	CASRLSGPSTDTQYF	TGTGCCAGTAGGCTAAGCGGGCCCAGCACAGATACGCAGTATTTT
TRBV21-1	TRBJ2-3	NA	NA	CASKRGQGGQDTQYF	TGTGCCAGCAAAAGGGGACAGGGAGGACAAGATACGCAGTATTTT
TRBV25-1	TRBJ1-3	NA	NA	CASSATRRGNTIYF	TGTGCCAGCAGTGCCACCCGGCGGGGAAACACCATATATTTT
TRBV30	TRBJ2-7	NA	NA	CAWSGVRGSSYEQYF	TGTGCCTGGAGTGGGGTGCGGGGCAGCTCCTACGAGCAGTACTTC
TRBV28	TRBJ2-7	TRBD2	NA	CASSFRLAGAEQYF	TGTGCCAGCAGTTTTCGACTAGCGGGAGCCGAGCAGTACTTC
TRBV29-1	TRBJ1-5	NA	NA	CSVETGPGRGQPQHF	TGCAGCGTTGAAACAGGGCCAGGTAGGGGTCAGCCCCAGCATTTT
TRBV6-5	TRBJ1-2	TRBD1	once	CASSYRGQGAHYGYTF	TGTGCCAGCAGTTATCGGGGACAGGGTGCGCACTATGGCTACACCTTC
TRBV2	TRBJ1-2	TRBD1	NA	CAIQQGPTYGYTF	TGTGCCATCCAACAGGGGCCCACTTATGGCTACACCTTC
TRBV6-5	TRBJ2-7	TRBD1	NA	CASKQDRQSTEQYF	TGTGCCAGCAAACAGGACAGGCAGTCCACCGAGCAGTACTTC
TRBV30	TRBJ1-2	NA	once	CAWSVLGQGGYTF	TGTGCCTGGAGTGTACTTGGTCAGGGGGGCTACACCTTC
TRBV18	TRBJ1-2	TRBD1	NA	CASSPETGFGYTF	TGTGCCAGCTCACCAGAGACAGGGTTTGGCTACACCTTC
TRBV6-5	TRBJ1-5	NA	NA	CASRDSHYSNQPQHF	TGTGCCAGCCGGGACTCGCATTATAGCAATCAGCCCCAGCATTTT
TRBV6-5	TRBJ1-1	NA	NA	CASSYFRTNTEAFF	TGTGCCAGCAGTTACTTCCGGACTAACACTGAAGCTTTCTTT
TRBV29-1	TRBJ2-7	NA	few	CSVGASGRYYEQYF	TGCAGCGTTGGAGCCAGCGGCCGATACTACGAGCAGTACTTC
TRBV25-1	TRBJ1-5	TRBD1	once	CASSATRGPDQPQHF	TGTGCCAGCAGTGCAACCAGGGGGCCGGATCAGCCCCAGCATTTT
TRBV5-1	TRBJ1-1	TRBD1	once	CASSLQGARDTEAFF	TGCGCCAGCAGCTTACAGGGGGCGCGGGACACTGAAGCTTTCTTT
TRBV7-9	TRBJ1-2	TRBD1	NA	CASSYWTGGYGYTF	TGTGCCAGCAGTTACTGGACAGGGGGCTATGGCTACACCTTC
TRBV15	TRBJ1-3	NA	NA	CATSRDTGGNTIYF	TGTGCCACCAGCAGAGATACGGGTGGAAACACCATATATTTT
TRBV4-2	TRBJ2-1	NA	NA	CASSQPRPSRGSYNEQFF	TGTGCCAGCAGCCAACCCCGGCCAAGCCGGGGCTCCTACAATGAGCAGTTCTTC
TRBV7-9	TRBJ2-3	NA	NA	CASSERPDTQYF	TGTGCCAGCAGTGAGAGGCCAGATACGCAGTATTTT
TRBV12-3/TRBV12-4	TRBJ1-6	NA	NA	CASKYGGGLHF	TGTGCCAGCAAGTATGGCGGGGGCCTCCACTTT